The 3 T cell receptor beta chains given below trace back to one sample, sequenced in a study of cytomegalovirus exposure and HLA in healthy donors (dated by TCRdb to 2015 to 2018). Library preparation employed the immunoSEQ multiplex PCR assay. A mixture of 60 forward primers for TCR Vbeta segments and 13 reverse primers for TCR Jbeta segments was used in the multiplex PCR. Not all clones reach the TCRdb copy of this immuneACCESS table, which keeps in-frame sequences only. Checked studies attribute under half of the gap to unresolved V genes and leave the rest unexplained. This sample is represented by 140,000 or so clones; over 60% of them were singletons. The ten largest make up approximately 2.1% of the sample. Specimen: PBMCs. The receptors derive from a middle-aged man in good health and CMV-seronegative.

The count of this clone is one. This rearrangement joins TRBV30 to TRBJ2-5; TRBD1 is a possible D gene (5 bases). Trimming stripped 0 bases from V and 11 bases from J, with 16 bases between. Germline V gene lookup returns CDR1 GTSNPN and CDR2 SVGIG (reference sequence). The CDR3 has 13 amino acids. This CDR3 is CAWSVRTPSEQYF. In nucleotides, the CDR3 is TGTGCCTGGAGTGTAAGGACACCCTCAGAGCAGTACTTC.

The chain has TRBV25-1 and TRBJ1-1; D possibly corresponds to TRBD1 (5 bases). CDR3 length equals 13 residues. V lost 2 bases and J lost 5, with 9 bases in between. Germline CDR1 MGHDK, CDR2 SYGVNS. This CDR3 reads CASSEQGGTEAFF. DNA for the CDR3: TGTGCCAGCAGTGAACAGGGCGGTACTGAAGCTTTCTTT.

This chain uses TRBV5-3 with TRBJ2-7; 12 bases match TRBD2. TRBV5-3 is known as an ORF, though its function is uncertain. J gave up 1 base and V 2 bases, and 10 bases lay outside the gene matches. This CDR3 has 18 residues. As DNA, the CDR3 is TGTGCCAGAAGCTTAGGGACTAGCGGGCCGAATTCATCCTACGAGCAGTACTTC. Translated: CARSLGTSGPNSSYEQYF.